This T cell receptor beta chain came from a study of identical twins. Study-wide results and caveats: Cord blood's abundant beta clonotypes had fewer insertions, unlike memory repertoires.

This CDR3 has 14 residues. V was clipped by 3 bases and J by 8 bases; unmatched bases: 6. Per the germline V gene, CDR1 is SEHNR and CDR2 is FQNEAQ (reference sequence). In this sample, this clonotype turned up a few times. As yet, its antigen is unknown. A universal primer site was added by template switching, and unique molecular identifiers were carried by the cDNA. Each CDR3 protein is one row after TCRdb ran MiXCR on the 5' RACE reads. The data show approximately 260,000 distinct CDR3 sequences, with about 14% seen just once and approximately 8.8% held by the top ten. This chain joins TRBV7-9 and TRBJ2-1, with 8 bases lining up with TRBD2. The specimen sequenced was memory (CD45RO+) T cells sorted from blood. The clonotype comes from a woman in her late teens or twenties in good health. The CDR3: CASSFTSGWDEQFF. The CDR3 coding sequence is TGTGCCAGCAGCTTCACTAGCGGATGGGATGAGCAGTTCTTC.